The source of this TCR beta chain is a study of blood T cells in healthy people across ages. With 7 bases removed from V and 3 bases from J, the gap between germline ends came to 9 bases. Germline CDR1 is MNHEY and CDR2 is SMNVEV (reference sequence). This CDR3 is built from 13 residues. Then a second PCR, running about 6 to 12 cycles, was carried out with a sample-barcoded 5' primer and a J-beta primer mix. TCRdb re-analysed the 5' RACE reads in MiXCR, keeping a single row per CDR3 protein. Of around 650,000 distinct CDR3 sequences listed, around 43% are singletons. The receptor was derived from a man older than 75 in good health. Specimen: blood. V is TRBV27 and J is TRBJ1-4, with D tentatively TRBD1 (5 bases). Here the CDR3 reads CASKRGSNEKLFF. DNA of the CDR3: TGTGCCAGCAAAAGGGGATCTAATGAAAAACTGTTTTTT.